The 19 T cell receptor beta chains given below trace back to one sample, sequenced in a study of blood T cell repertoires in COVID-19. Generated by immunoSEQ multiplex PCR, the TCRdb table keeps only in-frame clones and is missing some. The sample lists 150,000 to 200,000 clones; about 82% were seen once. The source material was peripheral blood. These receptors came from a man in his 70s with active or convalescent COVID-19.

This chain connects TRBV25-1 to TRBJ2-3; D not resolved. Germline V CDR1 and CDR2: MGHDK, SYGVNS. This CDR3 is built from 11 residues. The V end was cut by 4 bases, the J end by 7 bases, with 6 bases between. The CDR3 sequence is CASSASYTQYF. DNA for the CDR3: TGTGCCAGCAGTGCCTCCTATACGCAGTATTTT.

The rearrangement links TRBV18 to TRBJ1-5, with D perhaps matching TRBD1 (6 bases). The CDR3 sequence is 16 residues long. Germline CDR1 and CDR2: KGHSH and LQKENI. The germline V and J ends were trimmed by 3 bases and 0 bases, with 12 bases remaining between them. The CDR3 DNA reads TGTGCCAGCTCACCGATCGGACAGCTTAGCAATCAGCCCCAGCATTTT. It codes for CASSPIGQLSNQPQHF.

This rearrangement joins TRBV3-1 (or the pseudogene TRBV3-2) to TRBJ2-3, with TRBD1 matching over 11 bases. This CDR3 is built from 15 residues. The V and J ends lost 4 bases and 8 bases, in that order; junction bases with no gene match: 8. CDR1 is LGHDT and CDR2 is YNNKEL in the germline V gene (reference sequence). The CDR3 sequence is CASSPRRTGGVTQYF. The DNA of the CDR3 is TGTGCCAGCAGCCCGAGACGGACAGGGGGCGTTACGCAGTATTTT.

V and J are TRBV11-3 and TRBJ2-5; 7 positions match TRBD2. Germline-derived CDR1 and CDR2 are SGHNT and YENEEA. The CDR3 runs 13 residues. V lost 4 bases, J lost 3 bases, and 2 bases stayed unmatched. CDR3 sequence: CASSYGGEETQYF. CDR3 DNA: TGTGCCAGCAGCTATGGGGGGGAAGAGACCCAGTACTTC.

A few counts support this clone. The chain combines TRBV9 with TRBJ2-2, with D possibly matching TRBD1 (6 bases). The V gene lost 0 bases and the J gene lost 6 bases, with 12 bases spanning the gap. The germline gives CDR1 SGDLS, CDR2 YYNGEE. The CDR3 is 15 residues long. The CDR3, as DNA: TGTGCCAGCAGCGTAGTTTCGGCAGGGGCCGGGGAGCTGTTTTTT. Its translation is CASSVVSAGAGELFF.

In this sample, this clone turned up a few times. The V call is TRBV10-3, the J call TRBJ1-2, with 9 nucleotides matching TRBD1. CDR3 size: 12 residues. Germline CDR1 is ENHRY and CDR2 is SYGVKD. V gave up 8 bases and J gave up 5 bases; unmatched junction bases: 3. CDR3 protein: CAISGQGYGYTF. CDR3 coding DNA: TGTGCCATCTCGGGACAGGGTTATGGCTACACCTTC.

J is TRBJ2-7 and V is TRBV27, with 7 bases aligning to TRBD1. V lost 6 bases to trimming and J lost 3 bases; unmatched junction nucleotides: 14. The CDR3 runs to 16 residues. The germline CDR1 and CDR2 sequences are MNHEY and SMNVEV (reference sequence). This CDR3 is CASRKIHRGMGYEQYF. CDR3 bases: TGTGCCAGCAGAAAAATCCACAGGGGTATGGGCTACGAGCAGTACTTC.

V and J are TRBV6-5 and TRBJ2-7; 9 nucleotides align to TRBD2. The CDR3 runs 16 residues. The V segment lost 0 bases and the J segment 9 bases; nucleotides outside the gene matches: 12. CDR1 is MNHEY, CDR2 SVGAGI, per germline. The CDR3 spells CASSYSAGTSLTGQYF. The CDR3 nucleotides read TGTGCCAGCAGTTACTCGGCCGGGACTAGCCTTACGGGGCAGTACTTC.

The CDR3 protein is CASSSGRERGTQYF. The CDR3 DNA reads as TGTGCCAGCAGCTCCGGGCGGGAAAGGGGTACGCAGTATTTT. V is TRBV7-2 and J is TRBJ2-3, with D possibly TRBD2 on 6 matching bases. V was shortened by 4 bases and J by 8 bases, with 16 bases between the two germline ends. The CDR3 runs 14 residues. Germline CDR1 reads SGHTA; CDR2 reads FQGNSA.

V gene TRBV6-5 combines with J gene TRBJ1-4; D remains unclear. Trimming shortened V by 5 bases and J by 7 bases, and 14 bases separated the two germline ends. The CDR3 sequence is 14 residues long. CDR1 MNHEY and CDR2 SVGAGI come from the germline V gene. The CDR3 nucleotides are TGTGCCAGCAGTCCCGACGGAGGTCCTGAAAAACTGTTTTTT. Its protein product is CASSPDGGPEKLFF.

This clone was seen more than once but under ten times. The chain recombines TRBV6-6 with TRBJ2-5, with TRBD2 as a possible D gene (5 bases). V was pared by 7 bases and J by 4 bases, with 13 bases between. Germline V gene sequence: CDR1 MNHNY, CDR2 SVGAGI (reference sequence). The CDR3 length is 13 residues. The CDR3 loop is CASTPGGRETQYF. DNA for the CDR3: TGTGCCAGCACCCCTGGAGGCCGAGAGACCCAGTACTTC.

In its sample, this clone was seen a few times. The genes are TRBV5-4 and TRBJ1-1, with TRBD1 identical over 8 bases. Germline trimming cut 4 bases from V and 1 base from J; bases unmatched to any gene: 6. The length of the CDR3 is 15 residues. Germline V gene sequence: CDR1 SGHNT, CDR2 YYREEE (reference sequence). The CDR3 sequence is CASSPWDRTNTEAFF. The CDR3 DNA reads as TGTGCCAGCAGCCCGTGGGACAGGACGAACACTGAAGCTTTCTTT.

V and J are TRBV2 and TRBJ2-3; possibly TRBD2 for D (5 bases). V was shortened by 3 bases and J by 3 bases, with 7 bases between the two germline ends. The CDR3 runs to 13 residues. Germline CDR1 SNHLY, CDR2 FYNNEI. The CDR3 here is CASSDEGTDTQYF. CDR3 DNA: TGTGCCAGCAGTGATGAGGGAACAGATACGCAGTATTTT.

V usage is TRBV11-2 and J usage is TRBJ1-1, with 8 bases matching TRBD1. The CDR3 loop spans 14 amino acids. The V and J ends lost 5 bases and 5 bases, in that order; junction bases with no gene match: 7. CDR1 is SGHAT, CDR2 FQNNGV, per germline. CDR3 nucleotide sequence: TGTGCCAGCAGCCGCGACAGGGGCGCGACTGAAGCTTTCTTT. It encodes CASSRDRGATEAFF. Using reference TRBV11-2 and TRBJ1-1 for the parts outside the CDR3, the full variable domain is EAGVAQSPRYKIIEKRQSVAFWCNPISGHATLYWYQQILGQGPKLLIQFQNNGVVDDSQLPKDRFSAERLKGVDSTLKIQPAKLEDSAVYLCASSRDRGATEAFFGQGTRLTVV.

The V call is TRBV15, the J call TRBJ2-7; perhaps TRBD2 as D (6 bases). V shed 0 bases and J shed 6 bases, with 18 bases lying between them. The length of the CDR3 is 16 residues. The germline V gene encodes CDR1 LNHNV and CDR2 YYDKDF (reference sequence). CDR3 residues: CATSRDVGGGRGEQYF. DNA for the CDR3: TGTGCCACCAGCAGAGATGTGGGGGGTGGTCGTGGCGAGCAGTACTTC.

The chain couples TRBV9 to TRBJ1-2; D is perhaps TRBD1 (6 bases). The CDR3 has 16 amino acids. Germline CDR1 is SGDLS and CDR2 is YYNGEE. The germline V and J ends were trimmed by 2 bases and 4 bases, with 18 bases remaining between them. The DNA for the CDR3 is TGTGCCAGCAGCGTGGGTACAGGGCTGGCGGCCTATGGCTACACCTTC. Encoded protein: CASSVGTGLAAYGYTF.

This sequence joins TRBV12-3 or TRBV12-4 and TRBJ2-7; no definite D call. V gave up 6 bases and J gave up 1 base, with 10 bases separating them. CDR3 length equals 13 residues. Here the CDR3 reads CASSTSGSYEQYF. In nucleotides, the CDR3 is TGTGCCAGCAGCACCTCAGGATCCTACGAGCAGTACTTC.

The rearrangement uses TRBV29-1 and TRBJ2-2; 7 bases line up with TRBD1. V lost 4 bases and J lost 4; bases outside the gene matches: 9. Looked up from germline, CDR1 is SQVTM and CDR2 is ANQGSEA. CDR3 length equals 15 residues. This CDR3 reads CSVATDRVPTGELFF. In DNA form, the CDR3 reads TGCAGCGTTGCCACTGACAGGGTTCCCACCGGGGAGCTGTTTTTT.

This sequence joins TRBV12-3 or TRBV12-4 and TRBJ2-3; the D gene is possibly TRBD1 (5 bases). CDR3 size: 13 residues. V dropped 10 bases and J dropped 4 bases, with 15 bases sitting between them. The CDR3, as DNA: TGTGCCATAGCTAGGGGCATCTCAGATACGCAGTATTTT. This gives the protein CAIARGISDTQYF.